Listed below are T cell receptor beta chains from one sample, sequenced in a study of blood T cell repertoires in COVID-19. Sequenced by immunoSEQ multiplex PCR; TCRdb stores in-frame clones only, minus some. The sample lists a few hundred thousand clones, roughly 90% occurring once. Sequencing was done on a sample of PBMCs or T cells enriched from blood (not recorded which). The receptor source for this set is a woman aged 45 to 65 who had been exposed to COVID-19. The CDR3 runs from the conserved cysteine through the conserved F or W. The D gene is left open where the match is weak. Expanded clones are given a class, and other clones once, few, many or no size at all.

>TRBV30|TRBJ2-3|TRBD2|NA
TGTGCCTGGAGAAAAGCGGGGTTTCGGGATACGCAGTATTTT
CAWRKAGFRDTQYF
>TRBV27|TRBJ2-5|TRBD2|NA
TGTGCCAGCAGTTTAACTAGCGGGGGTGGGGAGACCCAGTACTTC
CASSLTSGGGETQYF
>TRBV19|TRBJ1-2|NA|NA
TGTGCCAGTAGTCCGAACCACAGGGCCCTGGGGAATGGCTACACCTTC
CASSPNHRALGNGYTF
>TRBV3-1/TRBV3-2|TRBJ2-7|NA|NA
TGTGCCAGCAGCCAAGTTGGGGGCACCTACGAGCAGTACTTC
CASSQVGGTYEQYF
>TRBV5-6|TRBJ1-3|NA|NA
TGTGCCAGCAGCTTTATTGGTTTGGGGGCCTCTGGAAACACCATATATTTT
CASSFIGLGASGNTIYF
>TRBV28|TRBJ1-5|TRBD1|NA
TGTGCCAGCAATGGAGGGGGCGGTGGCAATCAGCCCCAGCATTTT
CASNGGGGGNQPQHF
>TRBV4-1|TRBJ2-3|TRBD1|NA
TGCGCCAGCAGCCTTTTGGCCCCCCGGGACAGGGGGCTTGGAGATACGCAGTATTTT
CASSLLAPRDRGLGDTQYF
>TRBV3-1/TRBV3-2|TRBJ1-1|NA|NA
TGTGCCAGCAGCCTGGTGGGGGGAACTGAAGCTTTCTTT
CASSLVGGTEAFF
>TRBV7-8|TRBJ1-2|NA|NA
TGTGCCAGCAGCTTAGGGGGGACATCGCGTGACACCTTC
CASSLGGTSRDTF
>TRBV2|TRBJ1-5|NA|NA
TGTGCCAGCAGTGAAGACATTTACCAGCATTTT
CASSEDIYQHF
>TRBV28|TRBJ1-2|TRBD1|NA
TGTGCCAGCAGTTTAGCCACAGGGGTGAGGGGCTACACCTTC
CASSLATGVRGYTF
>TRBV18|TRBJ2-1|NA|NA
TGTGCCAGCTCACTTACGGACAAGTACAATGAGCAGTTCTTC
CASSLTDKYNEQFF
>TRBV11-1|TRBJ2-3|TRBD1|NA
TGTGCCAGCAGCTTTAGACAGGGGATCACAGATACGCAGTATTTT
CASSFRQGITDTQYF
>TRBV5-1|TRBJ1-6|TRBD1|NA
TGCGCCAGCAGGGGACAGGGTTATAATTCACCCCTCCACTTT
CASRGQGYNSPLHF
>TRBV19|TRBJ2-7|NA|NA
TGTGCCAGTAGTGGGACTGGTAGCTCCTACGAGCAGTACTTC
CASSGTGSSYEQYF
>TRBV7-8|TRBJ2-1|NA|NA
TGTGCCAGCAGCTCCAAGGAGGCCAGGGAGGCGGGCTACAATGAGCAGTTCTTC
CASSSKEAREAGYNEQFF
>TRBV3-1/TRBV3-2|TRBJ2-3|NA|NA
TGTGCCAGCAGCCAATACGGAGGGAGCACAGATACGCAGTATTTT
CASSQYGGSTDTQYF
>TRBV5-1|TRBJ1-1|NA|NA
TGCGCCAGCAGCTTGGAGTTGGGGAGGGGTAGCACTGAAGCTTTCTTT
CASSLELGRGSTEAFF
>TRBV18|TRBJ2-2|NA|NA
TGTGCCAGCTCACGAGTAGCTTCGATCGGCGGGGAGCTGTTTTTT
CASSRVASIGGELFF
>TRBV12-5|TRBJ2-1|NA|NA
TGTGCTAGTGGTTTTTCACTGGAAGGGGGTGAGCAGTTCTTC
CASGFSLEGGEQFF
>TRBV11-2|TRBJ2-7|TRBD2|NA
TGTGCCAGCAGCTTAGGTGCGGGGGGACTCTACGAGCAGTACTTC
CASSLGAGGLYEQYF
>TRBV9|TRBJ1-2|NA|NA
TGTGCCAGCAGCGTAGCAGGGGTTTATGGCTACACCTTC
CASSVAGVYGYTF
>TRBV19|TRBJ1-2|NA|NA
TGTGCCACCCTTCAAACAGGGCATGGCTACACCTTC
CATLQTGHGYTF
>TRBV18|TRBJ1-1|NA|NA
TGTGCCAGCTCACCATTTAGCGACACTGAAGCTTTCTTT
CASSPFSDTEAFF
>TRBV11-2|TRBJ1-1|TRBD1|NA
TGTGCCAGCAGCAACCAGGGGGCTTACACTGAAGCTTTCTTT
CASSNQGAYTEAFF
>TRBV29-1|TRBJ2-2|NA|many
TGCAGCGTTGGGGTGGCCGGAGGGGTGAACACCGGGGAGCTGTTTTTT
CSVGVAGGVNTGELFF
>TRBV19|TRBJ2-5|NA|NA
TGTGCCAGTAGCACGAGGCGGGCGTCAGAGACCCAGTACTTC
CASSTRRASETQYF
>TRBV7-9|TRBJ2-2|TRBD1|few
TGTGCCAGCAGCTTAGGGGGACAGGGGGACACCGGGGAGCTGTTTTTT
CASSLGGQGDTGELFF
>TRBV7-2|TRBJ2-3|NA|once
TGTGCCAGCAGCCCGCCTCGGGGGACGGACGACACAGATACGCAGTATTTT
CASSPPRGTDDTDTQYF
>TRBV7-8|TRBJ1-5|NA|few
TGTGCCAGCAGCTTGACTGGGCAGGGGCGGCAGCCCCAGCATTTT
CASSLTGQGRQPQHF
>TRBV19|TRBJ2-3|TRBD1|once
TGTGCCAAGGCACAGGGGATTAGCACAGATACGCAGTATTTT
CAKAQGISTDTQYF
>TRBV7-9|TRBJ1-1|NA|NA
TGTGCCAGCAGCGAAAGACAAAACACTGAAGCTTTCTTT
CASSERQNTEAFF
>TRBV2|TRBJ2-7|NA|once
TGTGCCAGCAGTAGTAGTGCCTACGAGCAGTACTTC
CASSSSAYEQYF
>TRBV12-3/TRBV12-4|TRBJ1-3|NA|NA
TGTGCCAGCAACCTCCGGGGTGGAAACACCATATATTTT
CASNLRGGNTIYF
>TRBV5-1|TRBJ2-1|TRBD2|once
TGCGCCAGCAGCTTGAGTTCTTGGACTAGCGGGGGTACCAACAATGAGCAGTTCTTC
CASSLSSWTSGGTNNEQFF
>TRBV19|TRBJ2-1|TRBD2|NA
TGTGCCAGTAGTATAGCGGGGGGGGTTTACAATGAGCAGTTCTTC
CASSIAGGVYNEQFF
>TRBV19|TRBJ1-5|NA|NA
TGTGCCAGTAGTATCCCTACCATACAGCCCCAGCATTTT
CASSIPTIQPQHF
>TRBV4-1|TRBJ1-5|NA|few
TGCGCCAGCAGCCAAGATCCGGTGGGAGGGAGCAATCAGCCCCAGCATTTT
CASSQDPVGGSNQPQHF
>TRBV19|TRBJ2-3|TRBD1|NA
TGTGCCAGTAGTATTGGACAGGGGAAGGGCACAGATACGCAGTATTTT
CASSIGQGKGTDTQYF
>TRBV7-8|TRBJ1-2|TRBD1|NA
TGTGCCAGCAGCTTAGCGAAACAGGGGAAAGGGGGCTACACCTTC
CASSLAKQGKGGYTF
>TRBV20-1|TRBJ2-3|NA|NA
TGCAGTGCTAGTGTGGCGGCCAGCATCACAGATACGCAGTATTTT
CSASVAASITDTQYF
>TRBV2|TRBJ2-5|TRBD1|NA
TGTGCCAGCAGTAGGGGGAGACAGGGAGAACTCGAAGAGACCCAGTACTTC
CASSRGRQGELEETQYF
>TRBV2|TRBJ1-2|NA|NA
TGTGCCAGCACAGCGGGACAAAGCTATGGCTACACCTTC
CASTAGQSYGYTF